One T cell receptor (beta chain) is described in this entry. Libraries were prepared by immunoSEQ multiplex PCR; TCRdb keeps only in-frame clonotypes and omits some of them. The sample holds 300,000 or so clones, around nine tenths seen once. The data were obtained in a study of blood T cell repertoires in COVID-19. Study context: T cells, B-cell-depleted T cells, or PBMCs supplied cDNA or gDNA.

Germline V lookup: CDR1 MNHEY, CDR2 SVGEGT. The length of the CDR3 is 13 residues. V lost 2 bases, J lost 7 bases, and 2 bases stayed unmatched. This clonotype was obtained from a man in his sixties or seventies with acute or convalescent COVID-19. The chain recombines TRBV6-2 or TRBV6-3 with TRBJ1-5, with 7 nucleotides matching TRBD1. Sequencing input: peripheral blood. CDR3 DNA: TGTGCCAGCAGTTACAGGGGGCCCCAGCCCCAGCATTTT. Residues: CASSYRGPQPQHF.